Sequencing of this T cell receptor beta chain was carried out in a study of cytomegalovirus exposure and HLA in healthy donors (dated by TCRdb to about 2017). Turning to the overall study: In an earlier analysis of several hundred of the donors, 276 Gb of sequence data and 90 million to 130 million unique TCR beta sequences from about 179 million T cells were reported. The T cell repertoires of several hundred subjects were profiled by immunosequencing and related to cytomegalovirus serostatus. An early release covering roughly 640 HLA-typed donors comprised 300 to 350 gigabases of sequencing data and about 90 million unique TCR sequences. All discovery cohort repertoires had been generated using a single sequencing platform. Of the roughly 400 genotyped donors, around 81% fell in the genetic ancestry cluster associated with self-reported Caucasian donors. HLA typing included class I and class II loci at four-digit resolution. A later analysis re-examined previously published TCR beta repertoires from just over 650 donors and added high-resolution HLA genotyping to investigate patterns of TCR occurrence. Typing coverage differed by locus: A, B, C, DRB1 and DQB1 were typed in about 620-630 donors, DQA1 in 522, DPA1 in 600 to 610, and DPB1 in approximately 450. Genome-wide SNP genotypes for about 60% of the roughly 700 donors were used in a later genetic analysis, which treated that subset as a discovery cohort. Along with the roughly 670-subject first cohort, a separate validation cohort of over 90 different subjects was used. The study aimed to test whether signatures of past pathogen exposure could be identified by cataloging public T cell receptors. An earlier analysis of several hundred of the donors used high-throughput TCR beta sequencing to judge whether each TCR beta V gene segment behaved as functional or pseudogenic. On average, roughly 240,000 unique TCR beta nucleotide sequences were sequenced per donor among about 400 genotyped donors of the cohort, with roughly 18% of those sequences being non-productive. Donor age, sex, ethnicity and CMV serostatus were collected together with the repertoire data. Rather than using new phenotypic data, the later analysis identified candidate immune exposures from TCR beta sequences and from how often those sequences occurred across donors. Roughly 5 DR-DQ haplotypes were treated as single units for association and clustering because of strong linkage in the cohort. High-throughput TCR immunosequencing, statistical association of individual TCRs with disease status, and machine learning were combined to predict cytomegalovirus infection status. Broad study findings and their caveats: In the study, about 150 TCR beta chains were listed as associated with cytomegalovirus. When HLA alleles, especially DR and DQ, strongly co-occurred, TCR associations were difficult to assign to individual alleles. Presence/absence analyses assumed roughly uniform sequencing depth across donors, an assumption that may not hold. A later analysis found that HLA-associated TCR beta chains were more clonally expanded and had lower generation probabilities than equally common non-associated chains. A later genetic analysis reported fewer N-insertions in productive TCRs among donors in an Asian-associated ancestry cluster than the roughly 720-donor mean. At a false discovery rate of 0.05, a later analysis linked some 17,000 TCR beta sequences to specific HLA alleles. In an earlier analysis of around 500 of the donors, most TCR beta V segments appeared in productive rearrangements about 90% or about 30% of the time, broadly matching IMGT annotations. Across donors, most TCR sequences were observed very rarely, whereas some public TCRs were present in many individuals. In a later analysis, the rate of TCR association differed among HLA loci, with DRB1 alleles having the most associated TCRs and HLA-C alleles having the fewest. A further reported finding was that TCR beta sequences accurately predicted the HLA-A and HLA-B alleles for most subjects in the first cohort. The sequencing pipeline was judged likely to have produced a cluster of highly shared sequence variants as a technical artifact. Only TCR beta chains were sequenced in this cohort, and the absence of alpha or paired-chain data limited detectable features. Because counts were too low, 15 to 20 rarely observed V segments, including chromosome 9 orphons, were excluded from the earlier analysis of several hundred of the donors. In vitro tests confirmed that a few of the cytomegalovirus-associated TCR beta chains recognize cytomegalovirus antigens. According to a later analysis, parvovirus B19, influenza, CMV and Epstein-Barr virus appeared linked to several top co-occurrence clusters. A later analysis found that most CMV-associated TCR beta chains appeared HLA-restricted, with HLA associations seemingly driven largely by CMV exposure. The classifier was reported to diagnose cytomegalovirus status with high specificity and sensitivity in both the original and validation cohorts. A later genetic analysis associated a missense DCLRE1C variant with V-gene and J-gene trimming of TCR beta chains, and an independent cohort replicated the association. Some IMGT-functional V segments, including TRBV6-2 and TRBV6-3, could not be told apart with the 87-base-pair reads, so those segments were excluded. According to the authors, the approach could potentially be generalized to other disease states and immunological phenotypes. HLA typing was unavailable for some donors at each locus, so association tests used only the typed subset. For the cohort, immune exposure information was limited to CMV serostatus. Correlated functional status among segregating V segments might reflect linkage disequilibrium, but an unknown experimental factor could not be ruled out.

Library preparation used the immunoSEQ multiplex PCR assay. The multiplex PCR relied on a mix of 60 forward primers for TCR Vbeta segments and 13 reverse primers for TCR Jbeta segments. The CDR3 region of rearranged TCR beta genes was amplified from genomic DNA with a multiplex PCR assay. The amplified TCR beta libraries were sequenced on the Illumina HiSeq System as 87-base-pair reads. Turning to the authors' computational methods: A later analysis tallied 75 million to 95 million unique TCR beta chains across the 640 or so repertoires, and approximately 12 million of those chains were shared by two or more donors. Raw reads were error-corrected and collapsed into unique sequences by a nearest-neighbor algorithm in which closely related sequences were merged to remove PCR and sequencing errors. V, D and J gene segments were assigned by aligning CDR3 sequences to IMGT reference sequences. For a sequence to be retained, a match of at least six nucleotides to both a V gene segment and a J gene segment was required. A rearrangement was called productive if the CDR3 had no stop codons and remained in frame with V and J, and every other rearrangement was called non-productive. CDR3 was defined by IMGT convention, running from the second conserved V-encoded cysteine to the conserved J-encoded phenylalanine. Sequences without an unambiguous match to a single V gene segment were excluded from the earlier analysis of 500 to 700 of the donors. An earlier analysis of approximately 590 of the donors classified V segments as functional when productive rearrangements were above 56.7% and as segregating when the standard deviation between donors was above 5%. A statistical classification framework was developed to diagnose cytomegalovirus status using the catalog of TCR beta chain sequences. A later analysis assigned V and J genes by comparing TCR nucleotide sequences with IMGT/GENE-DB human TR gene sequences. The TCRdist pipeline was used in a later analysis to assign CDR3 sequences and most-parsimonious VDJ recombination scenarios. A later analysis defined each TCR beta chain by its CDR3 amino acid sequence plus V-gene family, and excluded reads lacking a unique V-gene family. As a way to deal with suspected cross-contamination and a sequencing artifact, a later analysis dropped approximately 570 nucleotide sequences that were highly shared and had low generation probability. In a later analysis, a clonal expansion index for each public chain was calculated from normalized within-repertoire ranks of inferred template counts. In a later analysis, generation probabilities were computed using a VDJ recombination model fitted to out-of-frame rearrangements, and the results were checked against IGoR. In a later analysis, hypergeometric tests were used to score TCR-TCR, TCR-HLA and TCR-CMV co-occurrence, with a repertoire-size bias correction applied to TCR pairs. To estimate false discovery rates, a later analysis permuted the HLA or CMV assignments 20 times. In a later analysis, co-occurring TCRs were grouped with DBSCAN, and TCRdist sequence similarity was added when clustering was performed within HLA-allele-positive subsets. Repertoires with fewer than 30,000 or more than 120,000 public chains, plus five repertoires with anomalous nucleotide sharing, were excluded from co-occurrence clustering. The table was pulled from immuneACCESS by TCRdb, which kept in-frame rearrangements only. Such tables lose some clones; where checked, under half of the loss comes from unresolved V genes, and the rest has no known cause. V, J and clone size derive from that table, while D and trimming were established from the DNA sequence. This sample has some 150,000 clones in its table, and about 82% of those were observed once. Less than 2% of the sample is taken by the ten largest.

The cohort was made up of 666 healthy bone marrow donors. All cohort members were sampled while nominally healthy, although unrecorded immune exposures were likely present. The donor was CMV seropositive and was included in the group of 270 or so seropositive cohort members. A peripheral blood sample was provided by each donor, and peripheral blood mononuclear cells were used for TCR beta sequencing. Genomic DNA was extracted from the blood cell samples with the Qiagen DNeasy Blood Extraction Kit. V was cut back by 2 bases and J by 0 bases, leaving a gap of 8 bases between them. Including the terminal cysteine and phenylalanine, the CDR3 comprises 14 residues. Only the CDR3 part of the read is kept: 42 bases, read in frame from the first base. The germline V gene (reference sequence) provides CDR1 SGHNT and CDR2 YYREEE. A note on this clone: Its cognate antigen has yet to be identified. No qualities accompany the bases; no much larger clone lies one base away.

The chain links TRBV5-4 with TRBJ2-5; no D gene can be assigned with confidence. This clonotype was obtained from a female donor in good health and CMV-seropositive. The sequenced sample consisted of PBMCs. At the DNA level, the sequence is TGTGCCAGCAGCTTTTTGGGCCACCAAGAGACCCAGTACTTC. It specifies CASSFLGHQETQYF.